This T cell receptor beta chain was sequenced during a study of blood T cells in healthy people across ages. Next came a second PCR, run for about 7 to 12 cycles, which used a sample-barcoded 5' primer along with a J-beta primer mix. TCRdb used MiXCR to reprocess the 5' RACE reads, holding one entry per CDR3 protein. The data contain about 1 million distinct CDR3 sequences, under 55% of them singletons. V lost 2 bases to trimming and J lost 7 bases, with 6 bases between them. The CDR3 length is 12 residues. This clonotype has ten or more counts. The receptor's source is a woman in her sixties or seventies in good health. The sequenced sample consisted of blood. The chain uses TRBV12-3 or TRBV12-4 and TRBJ2-1; D is undetermined. The DNA of the CDR3 is TGTGCCAGCAGTTTATTGGGAAATGAGCAGTTCTTC. This encodes CASSLLGNEQFF.